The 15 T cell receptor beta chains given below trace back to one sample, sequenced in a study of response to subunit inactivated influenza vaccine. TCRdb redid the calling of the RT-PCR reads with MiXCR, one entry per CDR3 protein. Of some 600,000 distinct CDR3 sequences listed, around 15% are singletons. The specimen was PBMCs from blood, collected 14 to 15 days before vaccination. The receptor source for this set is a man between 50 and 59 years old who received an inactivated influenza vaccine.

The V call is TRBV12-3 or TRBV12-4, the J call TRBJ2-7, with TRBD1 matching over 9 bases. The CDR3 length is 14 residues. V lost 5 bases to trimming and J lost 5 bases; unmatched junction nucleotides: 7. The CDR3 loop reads CASSPTGQGHEQYF. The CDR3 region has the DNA TGTGCCAGCAGTCCCACGGGACAGGGCCACGAGCAGTACTTC.

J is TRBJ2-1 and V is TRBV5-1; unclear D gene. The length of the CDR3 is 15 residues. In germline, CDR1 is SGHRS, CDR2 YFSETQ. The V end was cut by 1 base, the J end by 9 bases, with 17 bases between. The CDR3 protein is CASSLRQDAGGEQFF. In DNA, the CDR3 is TGCGCCAGCAGCTTGAGGCAGGATGCAGGCGGTGAGCAGTTCTTC.

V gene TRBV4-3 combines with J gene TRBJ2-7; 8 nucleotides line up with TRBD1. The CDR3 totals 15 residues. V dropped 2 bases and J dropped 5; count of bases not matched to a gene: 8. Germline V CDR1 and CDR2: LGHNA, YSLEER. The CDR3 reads CASSQQTGVYDEQYF. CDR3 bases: TGCGCCAGCAGCCAACAGACAGGGGTGTACGACGAGCAGTACTTC.

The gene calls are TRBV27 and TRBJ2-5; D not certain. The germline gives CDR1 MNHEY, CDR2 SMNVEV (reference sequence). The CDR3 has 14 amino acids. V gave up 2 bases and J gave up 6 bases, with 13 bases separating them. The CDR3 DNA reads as TGTGCCAGCAGTTTAGCTCCGAATAAACAGACCCAGTACTTC. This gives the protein CASSLAPNKQTQYF.

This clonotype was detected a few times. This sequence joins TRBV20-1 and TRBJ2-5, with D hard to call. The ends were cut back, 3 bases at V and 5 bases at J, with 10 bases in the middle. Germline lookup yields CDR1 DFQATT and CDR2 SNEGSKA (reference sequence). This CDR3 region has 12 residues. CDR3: CSARSGSETQYF. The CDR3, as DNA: TGCAGTGCTAGGTCCGGTTCGGAGACCCAGTACTTC.

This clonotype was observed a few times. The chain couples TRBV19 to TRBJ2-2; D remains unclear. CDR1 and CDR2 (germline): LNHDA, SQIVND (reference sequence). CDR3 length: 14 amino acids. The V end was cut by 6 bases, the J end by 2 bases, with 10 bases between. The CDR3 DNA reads TGTGCCAGTAGATACACAGCAAACACCGGGGAGCTGTTTTTT. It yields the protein CASRYTANTGELFF.

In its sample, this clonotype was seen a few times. This chain's CDR3 is CASSDMFLGDTQYF. CDR3 DNA sequence: TGTGCCAGCAGCGACATGTTCCTGGGGGATACGCAGTATTTT. The chain carries TRBV7-9 and TRBJ2-3; D is ambiguous. This CDR3 comprises 14 residues. V was shortened by 5 bases and J by 6 bases, with 15 bases between the two germline ends. The germline V gene encodes CDR1 SEHNR and CDR2 FQNEAQ (reference sequence).

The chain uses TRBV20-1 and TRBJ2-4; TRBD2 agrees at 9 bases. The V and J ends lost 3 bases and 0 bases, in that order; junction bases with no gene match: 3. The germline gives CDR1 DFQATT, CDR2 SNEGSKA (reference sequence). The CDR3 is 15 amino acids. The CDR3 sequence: CSASLAGAAKNIQYF. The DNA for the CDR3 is TGCAGTGCTAGTTTAGCGGGAGCAGCCAAAAACATTCAGTACTTC.

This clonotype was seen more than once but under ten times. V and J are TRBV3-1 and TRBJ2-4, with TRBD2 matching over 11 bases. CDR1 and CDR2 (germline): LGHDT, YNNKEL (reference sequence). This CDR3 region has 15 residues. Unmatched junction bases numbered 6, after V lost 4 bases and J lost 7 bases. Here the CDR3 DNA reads TGTGCCAGCAGCCCAAGGCTAGCGGGAGGTAACATTCAGTACTTC. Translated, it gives CASSPRLAGGNIQYF.

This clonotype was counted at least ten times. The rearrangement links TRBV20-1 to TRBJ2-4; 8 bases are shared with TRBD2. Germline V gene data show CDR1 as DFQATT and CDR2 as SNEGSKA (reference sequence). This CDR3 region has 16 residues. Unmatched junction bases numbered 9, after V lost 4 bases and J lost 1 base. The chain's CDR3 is CSAKREHRGAKNIQYF. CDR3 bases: TGCAGTGCTAAGCGGGAGCATCGGGGGGCCAAAAACATTCAGTACTTC.

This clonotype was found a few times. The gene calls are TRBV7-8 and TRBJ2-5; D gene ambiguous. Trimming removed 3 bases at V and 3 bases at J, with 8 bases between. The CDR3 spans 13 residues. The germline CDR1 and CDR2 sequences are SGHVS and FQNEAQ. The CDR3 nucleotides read TGTGCCAGCAGCTTCCCCCTTGAAGAGACCCAGTACTTC. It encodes CASSFPLEETQYF.

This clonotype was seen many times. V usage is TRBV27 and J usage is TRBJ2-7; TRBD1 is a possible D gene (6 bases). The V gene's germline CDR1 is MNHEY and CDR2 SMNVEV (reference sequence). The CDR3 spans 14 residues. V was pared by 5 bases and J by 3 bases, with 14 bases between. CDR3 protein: CASSRLTGNYEQYF. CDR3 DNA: TGTGCCAGCAGTAGACTGACAGGAAACTACGAGCAGTACTTC.

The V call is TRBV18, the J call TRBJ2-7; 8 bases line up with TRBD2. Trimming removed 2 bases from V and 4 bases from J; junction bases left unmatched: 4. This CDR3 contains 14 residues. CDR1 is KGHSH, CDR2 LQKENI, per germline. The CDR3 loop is CASSPVSGVYEQYF. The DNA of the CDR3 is TGTGCCAGCTCACCAGTTAGCGGGGTTTACGAGCAGTACTTC.

CDR3 loop: CASSLDVAGANVLTF. DNA of the CDR3: TGTGCCAGCAGCTTGGATGTGGCTGGGGCCAACGTCCTGACTTTC. The gene calls are TRBV5-5 and TRBJ2-6; D is ambiguous. Trimming removed 0 bases at V and 2 bases at J, with 6 bases between. Germline CDR1 SGHKS, CDR2 YYEKEE (reference sequence). CDR3 length: 15 residues.

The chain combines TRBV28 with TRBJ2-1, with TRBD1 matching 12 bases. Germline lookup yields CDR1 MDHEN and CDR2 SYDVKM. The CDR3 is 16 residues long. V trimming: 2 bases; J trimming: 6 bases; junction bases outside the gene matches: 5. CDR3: CASSLGGTGGFNEQFF. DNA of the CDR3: TGTGCCAGCAGTTTAGGAGGGACAGGGGGCTTCAATGAGCAGTTCTTC.